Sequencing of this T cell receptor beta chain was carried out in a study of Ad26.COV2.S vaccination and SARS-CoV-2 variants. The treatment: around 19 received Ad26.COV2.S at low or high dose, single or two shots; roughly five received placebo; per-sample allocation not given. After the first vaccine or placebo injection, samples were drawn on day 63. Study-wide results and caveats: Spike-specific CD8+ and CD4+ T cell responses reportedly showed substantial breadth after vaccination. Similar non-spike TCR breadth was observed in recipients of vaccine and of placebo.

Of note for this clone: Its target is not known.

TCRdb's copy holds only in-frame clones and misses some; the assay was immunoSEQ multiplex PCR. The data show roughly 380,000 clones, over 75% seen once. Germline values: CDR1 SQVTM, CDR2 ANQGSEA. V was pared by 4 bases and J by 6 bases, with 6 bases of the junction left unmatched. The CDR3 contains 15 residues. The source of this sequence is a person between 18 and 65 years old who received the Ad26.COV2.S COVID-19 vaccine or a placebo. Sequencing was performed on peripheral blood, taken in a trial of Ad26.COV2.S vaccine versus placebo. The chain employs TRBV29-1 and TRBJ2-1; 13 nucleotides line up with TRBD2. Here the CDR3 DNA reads TGCAGCGTTGGCGGGACTAGCGGGACAAGCAATGAGCAGTTCTTC. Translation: CSVGGTSGTSNEQFF.